What follows describes a single T cell receptor beta chain. Its antigen is as yet unknown. This record comes from a study of T cell responses to AZD1222 COVID-19 vaccine. The method was immunoSEQ multiplex PCR; TCRdb's version includes in-frame clones alone and lacks a portion of them. This table has about 160,000 clones, about nine tenths appearing once. Overall study results and limits: The sample set comprised mostly white British donors with more females, and clonal diversity was possibly underestimated. Targets within unmutated variant regions were reportedly found for nearly half of spike-specific TCRs. Researchers took repertoire samples only after the peak T cell response had come. The breadth and depth of Spike-specific TCRs increased once two AZD1222 doses had been given.

Germline CDR1 SGHNT, CDR2 YYREEE (reference sequence). V gave up 2 bases and J gave up 0 bases; unmatched junction bases: 7. This CDR3 is built from 17 residues. The sequence was collected from an adult in good health. The V call is TRBV5-4, the J call TRBJ1-4; 7 bases match TRBD1. This material consisted of peripheral blood, taken on day 0 of AZD1222 vaccination. CDR3 residues: CASSFYQGGATNEKLFF. In DNA form, the CDR3 reads TGTGCCAGCAGCTTTTATCAGGGGGGCGCAACTAATGAAAAACTGTTTTTT.